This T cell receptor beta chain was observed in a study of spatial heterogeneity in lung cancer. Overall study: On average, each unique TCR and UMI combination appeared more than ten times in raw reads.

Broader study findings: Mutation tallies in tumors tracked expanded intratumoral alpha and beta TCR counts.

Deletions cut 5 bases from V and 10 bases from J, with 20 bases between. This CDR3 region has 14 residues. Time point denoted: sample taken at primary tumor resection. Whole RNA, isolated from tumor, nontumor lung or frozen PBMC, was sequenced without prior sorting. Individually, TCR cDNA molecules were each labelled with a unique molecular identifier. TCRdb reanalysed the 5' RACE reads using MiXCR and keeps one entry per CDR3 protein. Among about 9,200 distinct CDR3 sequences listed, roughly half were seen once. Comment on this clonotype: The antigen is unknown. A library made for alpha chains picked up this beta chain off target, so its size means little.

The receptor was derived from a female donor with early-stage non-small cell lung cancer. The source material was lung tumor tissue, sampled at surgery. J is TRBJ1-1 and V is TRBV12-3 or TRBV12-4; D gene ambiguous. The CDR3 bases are TGTGCCAGCAGTCCCTGGATGGGAGGTGAGGCAGCTTTCTTT. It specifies CASSPWMGGEAAFF.